This entry lists 9 T cell receptor beta chains sequenced from one sample in a study of blood T cell repertoires in COVID-19. The repertoire was sequenced with immunoSEQ multiplex PCR; TCRdb's copy has only in-frame clones and lacks some. The data contain roughly 140,000 clones, 70% to 85% of them singletons. Specimen: peripheral blood. These receptors came from a woman aged 50 to 65 with acute or convalescent COVID-19.

This clone was found a few times. This chain uses TRBV27 with TRBJ1-1, with D possibly TRBD1 on 6 matching bases. Germline lookup yields CDR1 MNHEY and CDR2 SMNVEV (reference sequence). The CDR3 loop spans 13 amino acids. With 8 bases removed from V and 1 base from J, the gap between germline ends came to 11 bases. The CDR3 region is CASGKDRNTEAFF. Written as DNA, the CDR3 is TGTGCCAGCGGAAAGGACAGGAACACTGAAGCTTTCTTT.

The rearrangement uses TRBV18 and TRBJ2-7; 10 nucleotides agree with TRBD1. Looked up from germline, CDR1 is KGHSH and CDR2 is LQKENI. The trim removed 3 bases at V and 4 bases at J, leaving 18 bases unmatched. The CDR3 has 19 amino acids. In DNA form, the CDR3 reads TGTGCCAGCTCACCTTCCCGGGACAGGGGTTCGCTTGGGGATTACGAGCAGTACTTC. It codes for CASSPSRDRGSLGDYEQYF.

This rearrangement joins TRBV7-3 to TRBJ2-3; 8 nucleotides line up with TRBD1. The CDR3 covers 15 residues. Germline assignment: CDR1 SGHTA and CDR2 FQGTGA. V was clipped by 5 bases and J by 4 bases; unmatched bases: 8. CDR3 in DNA: TGTGCCAGCAGCCCAGGGGGCAGCGGAGCAGATACGCAGTATTTT. This sequence encodes CASSPGGSGADTQYF.

The V call is TRBV2, the J call TRBJ2-1; D is possibly TRBD2 (6 bases). Between the trimmed V and J ends, which lost 1 base and 6 bases, there was a span of 7 bases. The CDR3 totals 13 residues. Germline CDR1 reads SNHLY; CDR2 reads FYNNEI. CDR3 nucleotide sequence: TGTGCCAGCAGTGAAGGGAGGGGCAATGAGCAGTTCTTC. Protein sequence: CASSEGRGNEQFF.

The chain uses TRBV2 and TRBJ1-6; a weak D match, TRBD1 (6 bases). Trimming left V 4 bases short and J 5 bases short, with 12 bases between. This CDR3 is built from 15 residues. CDR1 and CDR2 (germline): SNHLY, FYNNEI. The CDR3 bases are TGTGCCAGCAGTGGGAGACAGGCAGATAATTCACCCCTCCACTTT. It is translated as CASSGRQADNSPLHF. The complete variable domain, with remaining parts taken from reference TRBV2 and TRBJ1-6, reads EPEVTQTPSHQVTQMGQEVILRCVPISNHLYFYWYRQILGQKVEFLVSFYNNEISEKSEIFDDQFSVERPDGSNFTLKIRSTKLEDSAMYFCASSGRQADNSPLHFGNGTRLTVT.

This clone was counted a single time. The rearrangement links TRBV30 to TRBJ1-5, with unresolved D. The germline V gene has CDR1 GTSNPN and CDR2 SVGIG (reference sequence). V lost 2 bases, J lost 0 bases, and 8 bases lay in between. This CDR3 is built from 14 residues. CDR3 sequence reads: CAWSPGISNQPQHF. The CDR3 DNA reads TGTGCCTGGAGTCCGGGGATTAGCAATCAGCCCCAGCATTTT.

The gene calls are TRBV5-4 and TRBJ2-6; D call uncertain. Germline V gene data show CDR1 as SGHNT and CDR2 as YYREEE (reference sequence). The CDR3 has 16 amino acids. Between the trimmed V and J ends, which lost 1 base and 0 bases, there was a span of 8 bases. This CDR3 reads CASSLPHLSGANVLTF. The CDR3 region has the DNA TGTGCCAGCAGCTTGCCACACCTCTCTGGGGCCAACGTCCTGACTTTC.

Details on this clone: The junction departs from the called germline gene at one end, perhaps through a read error. The V gene is TRBV19, the J gene TRBJ1-5; 7 nucleotides match TRBD1. Germline V lookup: CDR1 LNHDA, CDR2 SQIVND (reference sequence). The CDR3 covers 13 residues. In DNA, the CDR3 is TGTGCGAGTAGGGGGCAGGGTTATCAGCCCCAGCATTTT. Protein sequence: CASRGQGYQPQHF.

Of note for this clone: The same CDR3 can be traced to other DNA sequences in this sample. This chain links TRBV3-1 (or the pseudogene TRBV3-2) with TRBJ1-1, with D possibly being TRBD1 (5 bases). CDR1 and CDR2 (germline): LGHDT, YNNKEL (reference sequence). The CDR3 runs 13 residues. Trimming took off 2 bases at V and 2 bases at J, with 6 bases between the two ends. CDR3 coding DNA: TGTGCCAGCAGCCAAACAGGTAACACTGAAGCTTTCTTT. Amino acids: CASSQTGNTEAFF.